A selection of T cell receptor beta chains follows, all from one sample in a study of CXCR4 blockade with PD-1 therapy in pancreatic cancer. Only in-frame clones appear in the TCRdb table, and some are missing; sequencing was by immunoSEQ multiplex PCR. The sample lists roughly 3,600 clones, 41% occurring once. The sequenced material came from tumor tissue. These receptors came from a human donor with pancreatic ductal adenocarcinoma. Each CDR3 is given with its conserved first and last residue. D genes are given only for firm matches. Part of the rows lack a size; the others show once, few, many or a class for expanded clones.

abundance: .
d_gene: .
v_gene: TRBV6-8
j_gene: TRBJ2-7
CDR3nt: TGTGCCAGCAGTTCTTCAAGAACCTACGAGCAGTACTTC
CDR3aa: CASSSSRTYEQYF

abundance: .
d_gene: TRBD1
v_gene: TRBV30
j_gene: TRBJ1-3
CDR3nt: TGTGCCTGGGCTGGACAGGGAAGAAACACCATATATTTT
CDR3aa: CAWAGQGRNTIYF

abundance: .
d_gene: .
v_gene: TRBV19
j_gene: TRBJ1-3
CDR3nt: TGTGCCAGTAGTAGCCGACAGTCCCATGGGAACACCATATATTTT
CDR3aa: CASSSRQSHGNTIYF

abundance: .
d_gene: .
v_gene: TRBV19
j_gene: TRBJ2-1
CDR3nt: TGTGCCAGCCTCCGAAGTAACCAGGGTTATGGGTATGAGCAGTTCTTC
CDR3aa: CASLRSNQGYGYEQFF

abundance: few
d_gene: .
v_gene: TRBV11-3
j_gene: TRBJ1-2
CDR3nt: TGTGCCAGCAGCTTGCTCCAGGACCATAACTATGGCTACACCTTC
CDR3aa: CASSLLQDHNYGYTF

abundance: .
d_gene: .
v_gene: TRBV4-1
j_gene: TRBJ2-7
CDR3nt: TGCGCCAGCAGCCTGGGTTCCGGGAGCTCCTACGAGCAGTACTTC
CDR3aa: CASSLGSGSSYEQYF

abundance: few
d_gene: TRBD1
v_gene: TRBV6-8
j_gene: TRBJ2-3
CDR3nt: TGTGCCAGCAGTGGGCGGACAGGCATCACAGATACGCAGTATTTT
CDR3aa: CASSGRTGITDTQYF

abundance: .
d_gene: .
v_gene: TRBV6-8
j_gene: TRBJ2-5
CDR3nt: TGTGCCAGCAGTCTCCCGGGACGGTATCAAGAGACCCAGTACTTC
CDR3aa: CASSLPGRYQETQYF

abundance: .
d_gene: .
v_gene: TRBV5-1
j_gene: TRBJ2-2
CDR3nt: TGCGCCAGCAGCGTCACCTCCCCGGAGCTTTCCGGGGAGCTGTTTTTT
CDR3aa: CASSVTSPELSGELFF

abundance: .
d_gene: .
v_gene: TRBV18
j_gene: TRBJ1-2
CDR3nt: TGTGCCAGCTCACAAGACAACTATGGCTACACCTTC
CDR3aa: CASSQDNYGYTF

abundance: large
d_gene: TRBD2
v_gene: TRBV11-3
j_gene: TRBJ2-7
CDR3nt: TGTGCCAGCAGCTCGACTAGCGGGGGCTACGAGCAGTACTTC
CDR3aa: CASSSTSGGYEQYF

abundance: few
d_gene: .
v_gene: TRBV30
j_gene: TRBJ1-2
CDR3nt: TGTGCCTGGGCTCGGGGCGAGCGCGGCTACACCTTC
CDR3aa: CAWARGERGYTF

abundance: few
d_gene: .
v_gene: TRBV6-8
j_gene: TRBJ1-4
CDR3nt: TGTGCCAGCAGTGGGGTCCCAACTAATGAAAAACTGTTTTTT
CDR3aa: CASSGVPTNEKLFF

abundance: .
d_gene: TRBD1
v_gene: TRBV19
j_gene: TRBJ1-3
CDR3nt: TGTGCCACCGGACAGGGGCGTGGAAACACCATATATTTT
CDR3aa: CATGQGRGNTIYF

abundance: .
d_gene: .
v_gene: TRBV25-1
j_gene: TRBJ2-7
CDR3nt: TGTGCCAGCAGTGGCCGCGGCTACGAGCAGTACTTC
CDR3aa: CASSGRGYEQYF

abundance: .
d_gene: TRBD1
v_gene: TRBV18
j_gene: TRBJ2-7
CDR3nt: TGTGCCAGCTCCCCCCAGAGACAGGGATACGAGCAGTACTTC
CDR3aa: CASSPQRQGYEQYF

abundance: .
d_gene: .
v_gene: TRBV18
j_gene: TRBJ2-7
CDR3nt: TGTGCCAGCTCACCGACCAGGGACTCCTACGAGCAGTACTTC
CDR3aa: CASSPTRDSYEQYF

abundance: few
d_gene: TRBD1
v_gene: TRBV4-1
j_gene: TRBJ2-1
CDR3nt: TGCGCCAGCAGCCAGGGACAGGGTACCTACAATGAGCAGTTCTTC
CDR3aa: CASSQGQGTYNEQFF

abundance: few
d_gene: .
v_gene: TRBV9
j_gene: TRBJ1-1
CDR3nt: TGTGCCAGCAGTGAACGTCTAGGGGAAACTGAAGCTTTCTTT
CDR3aa: CASSERLGETEAFF

abundance: few
d_gene: .
v_gene: TRBV30
j_gene: TRBJ1-2
CDR3nt: TGTGCCTGGAGCCAGTCCAACTATGGCTACACCTTC
CDR3aa: CAWSQSNYGYTF

abundance: .
d_gene: .
v_gene: TRBV19
j_gene: TRBJ2-2
CDR3nt: TGTGCCACCCTAGACAGGACTTTCACCGGGGAGCTGTTTTTT
CDR3aa: CATLDRTFTGELFF

abundance: .
d_gene: .
v_gene: TRBV18
j_gene: TRBJ2-1
CDR3nt: TGTGCCAGCTCACCAAGTCGAGTTCGCGAGCAGTTCTTC
CDR3aa: CASSPSRVREQFF

abundance: .
d_gene: TRBD1
v_gene: TRBV29-1
j_gene: TRBJ1-5
CDR3nt: TGCAGCGTGGGACAGGGGAGTATGGGCAATCAGCCCCAGCATTTT
CDR3aa: CSVGQGSMGNQPQHF

abundance: once
d_gene: .
v_gene: TRBV14
j_gene: TRBJ1-4
CDR3nt: TGTGCCAGCAGCGCCCATCGTGAGGGGGAACTGTTTTTT
CDR3aa: CASSAHREGELFF

abundance: few
d_gene: .
v_gene: TRBV28
j_gene: TRBJ1-2
CDR3nt: TGTGCCAGCAGTTTTCCCGCCTATTACGGCTACACCTTC
CDR3aa: CASSFPAYYGYTF

abundance: .
d_gene: .
v_gene: TRBV15
j_gene: TRBJ1-4
CDR3nt: TGTGCCACCAGCAGCGCTACGAAAGGGACAGAAAAACTGTTTTTT
CDR3aa: CATSSATKGTEKLFF